This TCR beta chain is drawn from a study of control samples from healthy donors and cancer patients. The repertoire was sequenced with immunoSEQ multiplex PCR; TCRdb's copy has only in-frame clones and lacks some. Of about 140,000 clones in the sample, around 88% were seen once. Germline V CDR1 and CDR2: SGHDT, YYEEEE. V shed 0 bases, J shed 5 bases, and the junction held 4 bases outside the gene matches. This CDR3 has 14 amino acids. This chain joins TRBV5-6 and TRBJ1-2; 7 bases line up with TRBD1. The sequencing input was blood. This TCR came from a man younger than 35 in good health. CDR3 residues: CASSLGSGGYGYTF. The CDR3 nucleotides read TGTGCCAGCAGCTTGGGTTCAGGGGGGTATGGCTACACCTTC.